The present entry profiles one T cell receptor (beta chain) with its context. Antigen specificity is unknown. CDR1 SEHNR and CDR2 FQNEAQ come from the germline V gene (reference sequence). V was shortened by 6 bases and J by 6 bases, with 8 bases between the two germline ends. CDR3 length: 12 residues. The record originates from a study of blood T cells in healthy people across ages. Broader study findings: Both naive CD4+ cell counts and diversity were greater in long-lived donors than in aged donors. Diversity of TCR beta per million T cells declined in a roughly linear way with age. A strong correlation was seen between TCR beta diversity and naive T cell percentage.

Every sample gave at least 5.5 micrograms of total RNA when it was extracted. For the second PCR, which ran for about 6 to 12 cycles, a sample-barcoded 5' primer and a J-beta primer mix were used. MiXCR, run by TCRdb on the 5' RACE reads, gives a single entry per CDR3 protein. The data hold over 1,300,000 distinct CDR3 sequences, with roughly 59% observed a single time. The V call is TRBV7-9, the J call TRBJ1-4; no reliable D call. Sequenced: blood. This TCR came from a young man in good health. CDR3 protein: CASRGEDEKLFF. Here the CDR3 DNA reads TGTGCCAGCAGGGGCGAGGATGAAAAACTGTTTTTT.